This T cell receptor (beta chain) was documented in a study of blood T cell repertoires in COVID-19. Only in-frame clones appear in the TCRdb table, and some are missing; sequencing was by immunoSEQ multiplex PCR. The sample carries roughly 100,000 clones, about four fifths recorded once. The CDR3 is 18 residues long. The germline V and J ends were trimmed by 0 bases and 0 bases, with 15 bases remaining between them. Per the germline V gene, CDR1 is MGHRA and CDR2 is YSYEKL. The chain employs TRBV4-1 and TRBJ1-5; unclear D gene. What was sequenced was peripheral blood. The source of this sequence is an elderly woman with acute or convalescent COVID-19. This chain's CDR3 is CASSQDLRAYNSNQPQHF. CDR3 coding DNA: TGCGCCAGCAGCCAAGATCTGAGGGCATACAATAGCAATCAGCCCCAGCATTTT.